This TCR beta chain comes out of a study of shared clonotypes between healthy human individuals. The assay was immunoSEQ multiplex PCR, and TCRdb's table has in-frame clones only and misses some. The top ten clones hold about 0.94% of a sample with around 990,000 clones, roughly 80% of them seen once. This CDR3 spans 16 amino acids. Deletions cut 0 bases from V and 1 base from J, with 13 bases between. Germline V CDR1 and CDR2: MNHEY, SVGAGI. The sequencing sample was made of memory CD4+ T cells from PBMCs. The subset denotes: CD45RA-negative fraction. The clonotype was recovered from a man between 18 and 29 years old in good health. Some clones in this sample may be carry-over from other donors' samples. The rearrangement joins TRBV6-5 to TRBJ2-7; D may be TRBD1 (6 bases). The CDR3 DNA reads as TGTGCCAGCAGTTACTCTGGGGGCCAACAATCCTACGAGCAGTACTTC. This gives the protein CASSYSGGQQSYEQYF.